This T cell receptor (beta chain) is drawn from a study of CD4 T cell repertoires and nickel (dated by TCRdb to the early 2020s). Libraries were prepared through RT-PCR. The sequencing machine was an Illumina MiSeq. Using fastp at Q25 and MiXCR, TCRdb reprocessed the public reads and kept productive beta chains. Here each entry gathers all rows of one CDR3 protein and keeps the most common genes and DNA. The sample table contains roughly 250 distinct CDR3 sequences; only one count was recorded for about two thirds of them. Of the sample, approximately 13% is held by the ten largest clones. As for this clonotype: Its antigen is currently not known. The record has no base qualities; no much larger clone is one base away.

Material: CD4+ T cells from blood, not recorded whether cultured. The TCR sequence derives from a human donor in a nickel allergy study, with or without nickel allergy (not recorded which). It is not recorded whether this sample comes from one donor or several.

The CDR3 loop reads CASSHRGPYEQYF. The base sequence is TGTGCCAGCAGTCACAGGGGGCCCTACGAGCAGTACTTC. Recombination linked TRBV28 to TRBJ2-7, with 9 bases in between that match TRBD1. From its cysteine to its phenylalanine, the CDR3 spans 13 amino acids. Only CDR3 DNA is held: 39 bases, read in frame from base 1. Here V drops 5 bases and J drops 2 bases, and the junction holds 1 base not matched to any gene. From the germline V gene, CDR1 is MDHEN and CDR2 is SYDVKM.